Listed here are 2 T cell receptor beta chains from one sample, sequenced in a study of response to subunit inactivated influenza vaccine. Via MiXCR, TCRdb re-called the RT-PCR reads, giving one row per CDR3 protein. The sample holds 450,000 to 600,000 distinct CDR3 sequences; 6% to 9% are singletons and the top ten take 13%. The sequences come from PBMCs from blood, collected around 25 months after vaccination. These receptors originate from a man aged 50 to 69 who received an inactivated influenza vaccine.

In its sample, this clonotype was seen many times. The chain links TRBV4-1 to TRBJ1-1, with D uncertain. Germline V gene lookup returns CDR1 MGHRA and CDR2 YSYEKL. V lost 0 bases to trimming and J lost 0 bases, with 8 bases between them. CDR3 length equals 15 residues. CDR3 sequence (DNA): TGCGCCAGCAGCCAAGATTGGGCGATGAACACTGAAGCTTTCTTT. It yields the protein CASSQDWAMNTEAFF.

The V and J genes are TRBV20-1 and TRBJ1-5; the D is unclear. V lost 3 bases and J 0 bases, leaving 6 bases between the germline ends. The germline gives CDR1 DFQATT, CDR2 SNEGSKA (reference sequence). The CDR3 is 13 residues long. CDR3 amino acids: CSASLDSNQPQHF. In DNA form, the CDR3 reads TGCAGTGCTAGTTTGGATAGCAATCAGCCCCAGCATTTT.